Listed below are T cell receptor beta chains from one sample, sequenced in a study of identical twins. TCRdb recomputed calls from the 5' RACE reads with MiXCR, one row per CDR3 protein. Here the sample spans about 530,000 distinct CDR3 sequences, around 15% being singletons. The same specimen was also included in a second study, on yellow fever vaccine responses in identical twins.

The source material was CD4+ T cells sorted from blood. The receptors here all came from a woman aged 18-29 years in good health. Each CDR3 is given with its conserved first and last residue. The order of the fields is J gene, clone size, V gene, CDR3 protein. Expanded clones are given a class, and other clones once, few, many or no size at all.

TRBJ2-4	few	TRBV18	CASSPLQDTLAKNIQYF
TRBJ2-2	few	TRBV11-1	CASSPAAGGPGTGELFF
TRBJ2-1	few	TRBV25-1	CASSETVESHEQFF
TRBJ2-7	.	TRBV19	CATRDITYEQYF
TRBJ2-5	.	TRBV12-3/TRBV12-4	CASSALPGLIRETQYF
TRBJ2-1	.	TRBV29-1	CSVLLAGLGDEQFF
TRBJ2-7	.	TRBV6-1	CASSLLAGGPFNEQYF
TRBJ1-5	few	TRBV12-3/TRBV12-4	CASSPVGPGQPQHF
TRBJ2-1	few	TRBV20-1	CSARVGSNEQFF
TRBJ1-6	.	TRBV14	CASSQDTLWNSPLHF
TRBJ2-2	few	TRBV3-1	CASSHKSRTGELFF
TRBJ1-1	few	TRBV7-8	CASSPSFDTEAFF
TRBJ2-7	.	TRBV7-8	CASSLGPGGYEQYF
TRBJ2-3	.	TRBV28	CASSMPGQGSDTQYF
TRBJ2-1	few	TRBV24-1	CATSDFGNGGYNEQFF
TRBJ1-5	few	TRBV4-1	CASSPEGGAWQPQHF
TRBJ2-2	.	TRBV6-1	CASTYGGRDTGELFF
TRBJ1-2	few	TRBV6-5	CASSYSSGLGPMGYGYTF
TRBJ2-1	.	TRBV4-1	CASSFRGQGVQNEQFF
TRBJ2-7	.	TRBV5-4	CASSPEPTGGEQYF
TRBJ1-1	few	TRBV3-1	CASSLQGKEAFF
TRBJ2-1	many	TRBV3-1	CASSYGTVGRYNEQFF
TRBJ2-3	.	TRBV6-1	CASRLALVTDTQYF
TRBJ1-1	.	TRBV18	CASSQGTGGGTEAFF
TRBJ2-3	.	TRBV25-1	CASSESKTRHTDTQYF
TRBJ1-1	few	TRBV6-1	CASSGARYENTEAFF
TRBJ1-2	few	TRBV11-2	CASSSGRIPYGYTF
TRBJ2-2	.	TRBV7-8	CASSYPRRRELFF
TRBJ2-1	few	TRBV27	CASSFRLVPRNNEQFF
TRBJ2-1	few	TRBV12-3/TRBV12-4	CASSLQGLNEQFF
TRBJ2-7	.	TRBV20-1	CSAAPEVAGSYEQYF
TRBJ2-3	few	TRBV12-3/TRBV12-4	CASSFSGTLSTDTQYF
TRBJ1-1	.	TRBV18	CASSQDGVGLEAFF
TRBJ2-7	.	TRBV6-1	CASSPDRLYEQYF
TRBJ2-3	many	TRBV12-3/TRBV12-4	CASSRGLAGDTQYF
TRBJ2-1	few	TRBV3-1	CASSPVVAYGNEQFF
TRBJ1-5	few	TRBV10-2	CASSESISGAPQHF
TRBJ2-3	.	TRBV7-9	CASSLGQTAGDTQYF
TRBJ2-3	few	TRBV11-2	CASRGRRGGLTDTQYF
TRBJ2-3	.	TRBV7-2	CASSATSGSFADTQYF
TRBJ2-3	.	TRBV20-1	CSARGVVMGDTQYF
TRBJ2-2	few	TRBV7-2	CASSTRGVGTGELFF
TRBJ2-3	few	TRBV20-1	CSAKPGPGTDTQYF
TRBJ2-4	few	TRBV28	CASSALDRAKNIQYF
TRBJ2-3	few	TRBV20-1	CSAPDRLGDTQYF
TRBJ1-1	.	TRBV12-3/TRBV12-4	CANSDYGTEAFF
TRBJ1-1	.	TRBV12-3/TRBV12-4	CASSLVREAEAFF
TRBJ2-7	.	TRBV7-6	CASSPGTARRGYEQYF
TRBJ1-2	.	TRBV10-3	CAISEGTGVGYTF
TRBJ1-1	few	TRBV12-3/TRBV12-4	CASSLSQPRPPEAFF
TRBJ2-1	.	TRBV3-1	CASSPRYGALTTYNEQFF
TRBJ2-7	.	TRBV7-9	CAAPIWDRSYEQYF
TRBJ2-3	.	TRBV5-1	CASSLAGAESDTQYF
TRBJ2-1	few	TRBV7-2	CASSLVPLAGGYNEQFF
TRBJ2-3	.	TRBV24-1	CATSETIAGTPSSTDTQYF
TRBJ2-1	few	TRBV12-3/TRBV12-4	CASSSTGGGHYNEQFF
TRBJ2-1	few	TRBV10-3	CAISESAGGSSYNEQFF
TRBJ2-2	few	TRBV7-9	CASSFAQGNTGELFF
TRBJ2-2	.	TRBV2	CASSASGGANTGELFF